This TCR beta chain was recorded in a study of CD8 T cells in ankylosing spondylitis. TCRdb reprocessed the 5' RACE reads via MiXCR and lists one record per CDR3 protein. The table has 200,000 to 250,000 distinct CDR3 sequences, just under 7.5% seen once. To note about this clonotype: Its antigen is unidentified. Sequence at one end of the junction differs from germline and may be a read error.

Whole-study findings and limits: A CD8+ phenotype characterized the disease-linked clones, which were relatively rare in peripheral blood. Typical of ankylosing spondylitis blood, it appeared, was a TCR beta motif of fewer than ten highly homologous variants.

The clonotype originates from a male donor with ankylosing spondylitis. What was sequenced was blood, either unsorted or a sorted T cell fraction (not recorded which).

The CDR3 coding sequence is TGTGCCATCAGCCCCGGGCCCGGGGAGCTGTTTTTT. This translates into CAISPGPGELFF. The V gene is TRBV5-6, the J gene TRBJ2-2; D is unclear. The CDR3 covers 12 residues. Germline V gives CDR1 SGHDT, CDR2 YYEEEE. Complete variable domain (other parts from reference TRBV5-6 and TRBJ2-2): DAGVTQSPTHLIKTRGQQVTLRCSPKSGHDTVSWYQQALGQGPQFIFQYYEEEERQRGNFPDRFSGHQFPNYSSELNVNALLLGDSALYLCAISPGPGELFFGEGSRLTVL.